The clone carrying this TCR beta chain appeared a single time. What it binds is unknown. This sample is drawn from a study of T cells in Graves' hyperthyroidism and ophthalmopathy. The study, taken as a whole, reports: Blood also showed most of the thyroid clonotypes that were expanded above 0.001.

The CDR3 is made up of 14 amino acids. From germline, CDR1 is SGHDT and CDR2 YYEEEE. Amplification of TCR beta CDR3 regions was performed using RNA transcripts as template. An initial round of RT-PCR targeting the TCR CDR3 relied on the HTBI primer set. MiXCR, run by TCRdb on the multiplex PCR reads, gives a single entry per CDR3 protein. The sample has fewer than 600,000 distinct CDR3 sequences, roughly 15% seen once. V is TRBV5-6 and J is TRBJ2-7; 11 bases are a match to TRBD1. The J call may be in error: the DNA end matches TRBJ2-1 better. Material: blood. This receptor was obtained from a woman between 40 and 50 years old with Graves' hyperthyroidism. This CDR3 is CASSWRDRGGEQFF. The CDR3 nucleotides are TGTGCCAGCAGCTGGAGGGACAGGGGGGGCGAGCAGTTCTTC.